The 26 T cell receptor beta chains in this list originate from one sample, sequenced in a study of response to subunit inactivated influenza vaccine. TCRdb recomputed calls from the RT-PCR reads with MiXCR, one row per CDR3 protein. The table has about 520,000 distinct CDR3 sequences, roughly 27% seen once. Sequenced material: CD4+ T cells sorted from PBMCs, taken less than 6 days after vaccination. These receptors originate from a man aged 50 or older who received an inactivated influenza vaccine.

The V gene is TRBV7-2, the J gene TRBJ1-1; 9 bases match TRBD1. V lost 6 bases to trimming and J lost 1 base; unmatched junction nucleotides: 6. CDR1 SGHTA and CDR2 FQGNSA come from the germline V gene. CDR3 length equals 15 residues. In DNA form, the CDR3 reads TGTGCCAGCAGTAGACAGGGGGGAGGGAACACTGAAGCTTTCTTT. As protein: CASSRQGGGNTEAFF.

The V and J genes are TRBV6-2 or TRBV6-3 and TRBJ1-1; maybe TRBD1 (5 bases). This CDR3 spans 14 amino acids. Trimming shortened V by 6 bases and J by 2 bases, and 13 bases separated the two germline ends. Germline loops: CDR1 MNHEY, CDR2 SVGEGT. The CDR3 nucleotides are TGTGCCAGCAGCAAAAGAGGGACCAACACTGAAGCTTTCTTT. Encoded protein: CASSKRGTNTEAFF.

There are a few counts of this clonotype. The V gene is TRBV5-1, the J gene TRBJ2-5, with D tentatively TRBD1 or TRBD2 (6 bases each). This CDR3 has 15 residues. CDR1 and CDR2 (germline): SGHRS, YFSETQ. V gave up 3 bases and J gave up 5 bases, with 17 bases separating them. The DNA of the CDR3 is TGCGCCAGCAGCTCGCAAAGACTAGGGGGGGAGACCCAGTACTTC. Amino acids: CASSSQRLGGETQYF.

This clonotype was picked up a small number of times. The chain is built from TRBV4-2 and TRBJ2-1; either TRBD1 or TRBD2 may fit D (5 bases each). The V end was cut by 1 base, the J end by 12 bases, with 13 bases between. The CDR3 has 13 amino acids. CDR1 and CDR2 from the germline V gene are LGHNA and YNFKEQ. The CDR3 DNA follows: TGTGCCAGCAGCCAAGTGTCGGGGCCGGGGCAGTTCTTC. It is translated as CASSQVSGPGQFF.

This clonotype occurred a few times. The chain links TRBV12-3 or TRBV12-4 to TRBJ1-1, with 7 bases lining up with TRBD1. Trimming at V came to 11 bases and at J to 1 base, leaving 13 bases not matched to a gene. This CDR3 is 15 amino acids long. The CDR3 sequence is CADNRQGRENTEAFF. The CDR3 DNA is TGTGCCGACAACAGACAGGGCAGGGAGAACACTGAAGCTTTCTTT.

This clonotype appeared a few times. V is TRBV7-2 and J is TRBJ1-1; D not resolved. Trimming stripped 4 bases from V and 1 base from J, with 7 bases between. Per the germline V gene, CDR1 is SGHTA and CDR2 is FQGNSA. This CDR3 has 13 amino acids. CDR3 nucleotides: TGTGCCAGCAGCTCGCAGTGGAACACTGAAGCTTTCTTT. This gives the protein CASSSQWNTEAFF.

The chain combines TRBV7-6 with TRBJ2-7, with D perhaps matching TRBD1 (5 bases). The V gene lost 4 bases and the J gene lost 6 bases, with 10 bases spanning the gap. The CDR3 consists of 12 residues. Germline CDR1 reads SGHVS; CDR2 reads FNYEAQ. CDR3 DNA sequence: TGTGCCAGCAGCTCCCCAGGGCCCGAGCAGTACTTC. Its translation is CASSSPGPEQYF.

The table lists this clonotype with a few counts. V and J are TRBV4-1 and TRBJ1-5, with a possible D match to TRBD1 (5 bases). This CDR3 has 16 amino acids. Trimming pared 0 bases from V and 0 bases from J, leaving 9 bases between. Germline V gives CDR1 MGHRA, CDR2 YSYEKL. CDR3 loop: CASSQENRYSNQPQHF. The CDR3 DNA is TGCGCCAGCAGCCAAGAAAACAGGTATAGCAATCAGCCCCAGCATTTT.

The chain combines TRBV30 with TRBJ1-2; D not resolved. CDR3 length: 13 residues. The V and J ends lost 0 bases and 4 bases respectively, with 9 bases between them. CDR1 GTSNPN and CDR2 SVGIG come from the germline V gene (reference sequence). In DNA form, the CDR3 reads TGTGCCTGGAGTGTACTTGGACCCTATGGCTACACCTTC. Encoded protein: CAWSVLGPYGYTF.

This clonotype showed up just a few times. The chain uses TRBV12-3 or TRBV12-4 and TRBJ2-3, with 8 bases that match TRBD2. This CDR3 has 12 residues. J was trimmed by 4 bases and V by 9 bases; bases with no gene match: 3. CDR3 in DNA: TGTGCCAGTGGCGGGAGGCCAGATACGCAGTATTTT. Translation gives CASGGRPDTQYF.

This clonotype was found a few times. At one of its ends the junction is not consistent with the germline gene, which may arise from a read error. The chain is built from TRBV29-1 and TRBJ2-1, with 9 bases that match TRBD2. CDR1 is SQVTM and CDR2 is ANQGSEA in the germline V gene. The CDR3 consists of 11 residues. The CDR3 coding sequence is TGCAGCGTCGAAGGTGGCGGGAGGGAGTTCTTC. Translating gives CSVEGGGREFF.

This clonotype was counted a few times. This chain uses TRBV5-1 with TRBJ1-4; TRBD1 aligns across 7 bases. The CDR3 extends over 17 amino acids. With 0 bases clipped from V and 0 bases from J, the junction kept 5 bases outside the gene matches. The V gene's germline CDR1 is SGHRS and CDR2 YFSETQ. The CDR3 DNA reads as TGCGCCAGCAGCTTGGGAAGGGGGCCTGCAACTAATGAAAAACTGTTTTTT. Its protein is CASSLGRGPATNEKLFF.

The rearrangement uses TRBV2 and TRBJ2-2, with 7 bases identical to TRBD2. The V and J ends lost 8 bases and 5 bases, in that order; junction bases with no gene match: 8. This CDR3 spans 14 amino acids. Germline CDR1 and CDR2: SNHLY and FYNNEI. CDR3 coding DNA: TGTGCCAGCGGAGCGGGGCCCCCAACCGGGGAGCTGTTTTTT. Translated, it gives CASGAGPPTGELFF.

The rearrangement links TRBV20-1 to TRBJ1-6; D remains unclear. The CDR3 loop spans 14 amino acids. Germline loops: CDR1 DFQATT, CDR2 SNEGSKA (reference sequence). Trimming took 1 base from V and 10 from J, leaving 14 bases between them. CDR3 bases: TGCAGTGCTAGAGTCCTTAGGGTAGGATCACCCCTCCACTTT. Translated: CSARVLRVGSPLHF.

The count of this clonotype is one. The chain combines TRBV15 with TRBJ2-5; D is perhaps TRBD1 (6 bases). Per germline, CDR1 LNHNV and CDR2 YYDKDF (reference sequence). The germline V and J ends were trimmed by 0 bases and 5 bases, with 19 bases remaining between them. The CDR3 is made up of 17 amino acids. CDR3: CATSRDFGRRQVETQYF. CDR3 DNA sequence: TGTGCCACCAGCAGAGATTTCGGGCGTCGACAGGTTGAGACCCAGTACTTC.

This clonotype came up a few times. The chain is built from TRBV18 and TRBJ2-3, with TRBD1 identical over 7 bases. The V gene end was trimmed by 6 bases and the J gene end by 1 base; junction bases not matched to a gene: 4. The germline V gene encodes CDR1 KGHSH and CDR2 LQKENI. The CDR3 covers 14 residues. Here the CDR3 reads CASSVDRGTDTQYF. The CDR3 nucleotides are TGTGCCAGCTCCGTCGACAGGGGCACAGATACGCAGTATTTT.

This clonotype was counted between two and nine times. This chain links TRBV7-7 with TRBJ2-1; 9 nucleotides match TRBD2. After removal of 4 bases from V and 7 bases from J, the junction contained 8 bases not matched to a gene. CDR3 length: 15 amino acids. From germline, CDR1 is SSHAT and CDR2 FNYEAQ (reference sequence). CDR3 loop: CASSSAAGGKNEQFF. DNA for the CDR3: TGTGCCAGCAGCTCCGCGGCGGGAGGGAAAAATGAGCAGTTCTTC.

This chain connects TRBV4-2 to TRBJ1-2; 9 positions agree with TRBD1. The CDR3 is made up of 14 amino acids. Germline values: CDR1 LGHNA, CDR2 YNFKEQ. Trimming took 3 bases from V and 5 from J; bases not matched to a gene: 4. The CDR3 DNA reads as TGTGCCAGCAGCCAGACCGGACAGGGGTATGGCTACACCTTC. Translated: CASSQTGQGYGYTF.

This clonotype has ten or more counts. This chain links TRBV5-4 with TRBJ2-7; TRBD2 matches 13 bases. V lost 4 bases, J lost 2 bases, and 3 bases stayed unmatched. Germline values: CDR1 SGHNT, CDR2 YYREEE (reference sequence). The CDR3 contains 15 residues. The CDR3 region is CASSLTSGRAYEQYF. CDR3 sequence (DNA): TGTGCCAGCAGCCTCACTAGCGGGAGGGCCTACGAGCAGTACTTC.

The chain uses TRBV11-2 and TRBJ2-1; 8 bases are a match to TRBD2. The CDR3 is 15 residues long. Trimming removed 1 base from V and 7 bases from J; junction bases left unmatched: 6. Germline-derived CDR1 and CDR2 are SGHAT and FQNNGV. CDR3 sequence reads: CASSLVRGARNEQFF. CDR3 nucleotides: TGTGCCAGCAGCTTAGTGCGGGGGGCAAGGAATGAGCAGTTCTTC.

This clonotype occurred a few times. This sequence joins TRBV24-1 and TRBJ2-2; D gene ambiguous. V was pared by 4 bases and J by 1 base, with 15 bases between. This CDR3 has 17 amino acids. The germline gives CDR1 KGHDR, CDR2 SFDVKD. The CDR3 DNA follows: TGTGCCACCAGTGACTCGCCGGGCCCGGGGAACACCGGGGAGCTGTTTTTT. The encoded protein is CATSDSPGPGNTGELFF.

The chain couples TRBV10-2 to TRBJ1-4; 7 nucleotides agree with TRBD1. CDR1 and CDR2 from the germline V gene are WSHSY and SAAADI. The CDR3 runs 15 residues. J gave up 6 bases and V 6 bases, and 10 bases lay outside the gene matches. CDR3 DNA: TGCGCCAGCAGCCTGACCGGGACAGAGGATGAAAAACTGTTTTTT. It encodes CASSLTGTEDEKLFF.

The chain employs TRBV27 and TRBJ2-7; D gene ambiguous. Trimming pared 6 bases from V and 2 bases from J, leaving 11 bases between. The CDR3 has 13 residues. Germline V lookup: CDR1 MNHEY, CDR2 SMNVEV (reference sequence). This CDR3 is CASRVTATYEQYF. The CDR3 DNA reads TGTGCCAGCAGAGTGACGGCCACCTACGAGCAGTACTTC.

This clonotype was counted ten times or more. This sequence joins TRBV12-3 or TRBV12-4 and TRBJ1-2, with 7 bases matching TRBD1. V lost 7 bases and J lost 6; bases outside the gene matches: 11. The CDR3 runs to 14 residues. The CDR3 DNA reads TGTGCCAGCACCGCAACAGGGGTCGGAAATGGCTACACCTTC. This gives the protein CASTATGVGNGYTF.

Only a few counts were recorded for this clonotype. V is TRBV28 and J is TRBJ2-1; 8 nucleotides agree with TRBD2. V trimming: 4 bases; J trimming: 5 bases; junction bases outside the gene matches: 7. This CDR3 comprises 15 residues. Germline CDR1 reads MDHEN; CDR2 reads SYDVKM. The CDR3 is CASSSPGLGDNEQFF. The CDR3, as DNA: TGTGCCAGCAGTTCCCCGGGACTAGGGGACAATGAGCAGTTCTTC.

This clonotype was picked up a small number of times. The chain has TRBV5-1 and TRBJ2-1, with 9 bases that match TRBD1. The CDR3 has 14 amino acids. After removal of 0 bases from V and 7 bases from J, the junction contained 2 bases not matched to a gene. Per the germline V gene, CDR1 is SGHRS and CDR2 is YFSETQ. This CDR3 reads CASSLEDRGNEQFF. CDR3 coding DNA: TGCGCCAGCAGCTTGGAGGACAGGGGAAATGAGCAGTTCTTC.